The source of this TCR beta chain is a study of regulatory T cells in long-lasting Graves disease. To make TCR beta libraries, researchers used iRepertoire HTBI primers and Arm-PCR of CDR3 regions. One entry per CDR3 protein results from TCRdb running MiXCR on the multiplex PCR reads. This table holds a few hundred thousand distinct CDR3 sequences, 15% to 20% found once. Noted time point: newly diagnosed GD, antithyroid drugs for less than 3 months. Construction of the TCR library relied on RNA isolated from PBMCs. The sample also formed part of further work on T cells in Graves' hyperthyroidism and ophthalmopathy. Per that study: Orbital computed tomography and thyroid ultrasound, together with serum TRAb and thyroxine and clinical symptoms, were used for diagnoses.

The sequencing here drew on peripheral blood mononuclear cells (PBMCs), taken at new diagnosis, from a patient treated with antithyroid drugs. The TCR comes from a woman between 18 and 30 years old with Graves disease.

The CDR3 bases are TGCGCCAGCAGCCAGGAACTAGCGACTATTATCAATGAGCAGTTCTTC. Its protein is CASSQELATIINEQFF. The rearrangement links TRBV4-1 to TRBJ2-7; 7 nucleotides agree with TRBD2. The assigned J gene may be wrong: the sequence end matches TRBJ2-1 better. The CDR3 is 16 amino acids. Looked up from germline, CDR1 is MGHRA and CDR2 is YSYEKL.